Sequencing of this T cell receptor (beta chain) was carried out in a study of shared clonotypes between healthy human individuals. Germline CDR1 is LGHNA and CDR2 is YSLEER. This CDR3 has 17 amino acids. Trimming took 0 bases from V and 2 from J; bases not matched to a gene: 3. Sequencing was performed with immunoSEQ multiplex PCR; in TCRdb, only in-frame clones are kept and a portion is missing. Of around 2.1 million clones in the sample, under 95% were seen once. Only CD45RO-negative cells positively selected for CCR7 counted as naive CD8 cells, so terminally differentiated effector memory CD45RA+ cells were excluded.

The chain employs TRBV4-3 and TRBJ2-5; TRBD2 agrees at 13 bases. The sequenced sample consisted of naive CD8+ T cells from PBMCs. The TCR comes from a man younger than 30 in good health. Some clones in this sample may be carry-over from other donors' samples. The CDR3 sequence: CASSQEMGLAGQETQYF. DNA for the CDR3: TGCGCCAGCAGCCAAGAGATGGGACTAGCGGGGCAAGAGACCCAGTACTTC.